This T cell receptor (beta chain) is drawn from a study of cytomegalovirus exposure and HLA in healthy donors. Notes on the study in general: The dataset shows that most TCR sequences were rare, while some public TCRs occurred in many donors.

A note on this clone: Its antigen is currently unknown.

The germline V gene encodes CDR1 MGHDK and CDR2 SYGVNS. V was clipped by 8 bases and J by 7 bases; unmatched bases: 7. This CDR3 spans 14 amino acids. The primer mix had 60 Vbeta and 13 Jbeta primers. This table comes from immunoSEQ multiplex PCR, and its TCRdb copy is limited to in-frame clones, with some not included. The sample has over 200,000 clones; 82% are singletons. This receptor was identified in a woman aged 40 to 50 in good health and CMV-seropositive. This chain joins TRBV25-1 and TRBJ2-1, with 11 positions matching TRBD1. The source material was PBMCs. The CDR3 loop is CASSDRGRSNEQFF. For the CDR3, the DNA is TGTGCCAGCTCGGACAGGGGGCGCAGTAATGAGCAGTTCTTC.